These T cell receptor beta chains were read from a single sample in a study of cytomegalovirus exposure and HLA in healthy donors. Profiling relied on immunoSEQ multiplex PCR, and the TCRdb table lists in-frame clones only, not all of them. The sample consists of some 130,000 clones, roughly 80% of them appearing once. Source material: PBMCs. These receptors all come from a man aged 25 to 45 in good health and CMV-seronegative. Both conserved end residues are part of each CDR3. Each record gives: J gene, V gene, clone size, D gene, CDR3 DNA, CDR3 protein. A D gene is named only where the DNA matches it firmly. The size field is filled for only some rows; it gives once, few, many or a size class.

>TRBJ2-1|TRBV28|few|.
TGTGCCAGCAGTGTGGACACGTACAATGAGCAGTTCTTC
CASSVDTYNEQFF
>TRBJ2-1|TRBV18|.|.
TGTGCCAGCTCACCACCTTCAGGGGCCGTTTTGCAGTTCTTC
CASSPPSGAVLQFF
>TRBJ2-2|TRBV18|.|.
TGTGCCAGCTCACCACATCCTGGGGGTGGGAGGACGAACACCGGGGAGCTGTTTTTT
CASSPHPGGGRTNTGELFF
>TRBJ1-5|TRBV7-9|.|.
TGTGCCAGCAGCCCTCAGGGCTCCCGTAATCAGCCCCAGCATTTT
CASSPQGSRNQPQHF
>TRBJ2-2|TRBV7-6|.|.
TGTGCCAGCAGCCTGGGGACACTCCGGAACACCGGGGAGCTGTTTTTT
CASSLGTLRNTGELFF
>TRBJ2-1|TRBV6-1|.|.
TGTGCCAGCAACCAAGCCGACAGGCCCAGGCAGTTCTTC
CASNQADRPRQFF
>TRBJ2-1|TRBV9|.|.
TGTGCCAGCAGCGTAGGACAGTTCAATGAGCAGTTCTTC
CASSVGQFNEQFF
>TRBJ2-2|TRBV6-1|few|.
TGTGCCAGCAGTGAAGTGGGGGGATCAACCGGGGAGCTGTTTTTT
CASSEVGGSTGELFF
>TRBJ2-5|TRBV9|.|TRBD2
TGTGCCAGCAGCGTAGGGATTGCGGGAGGGCCTAGAGAGACCCAGTACTTC
CASSVGIAGGPRETQYF
>TRBJ1-4|TRBV5-1|.|TRBD1
TGCGCCAGCAGCTTGGCAGGGGGACAGGGAAATGAAAAACTGTTTTTT
CASSLAGGQGNEKLFF
>TRBJ2-7|TRBV6-5|.|.
TGTGCCAGCAGTTCTCCCGCGGACAGTTCCTACGAGCAGTACTTC
CASSSPADSSYEQYF
>TRBJ1-5|TRBV4-2|.|TRBD1
TGTGCCAGCAGCCAAGATAGCGGACAGGGTCAGCCCCAGCATTTT
CASSQDSGQGQPQHF
>TRBJ2-5|TRBV30|.|.
TGTGCCTGGAGTGTAGGCCTAGCATCAGAGACCCAGTACTTC
CAWSVGLASETQYF
>TRBJ1-2|TRBV10-3|.|TRBD1
TGTGCCATCAGTGGAGGCGCCACAGGGGGCTTAGGTGGCTACACCTTC
CAISGGATGGLGGYTF
>TRBJ2-1|TRBV4-3|.|TRBD1
TGCGCCAGCAGCCAAGTAGGACAGGGGATACTCTACAATGAGCAGTTCTTC
CASSQVGQGILYNEQFF
>TRBJ1-5|TRBV30|.|.
TGTGCCTGGAGTGTATCGGGGAATCAGCCCCAGCATTTT
CAWSVSGNQPQHF
>TRBJ1-4|TRBV5-1|.|TRBD1
TGCGCCAGCGGCTTACAGGGGGCTAAGGATGAAAAACTGTTTTTT
CASGLQGAKDEKLFF
>TRBJ2-1|TRBV10-2|.|TRBD2
TGCGCCAGCAGTGAGGGACTAGCGGGAGAGGACGTGTTCTTC
CASSEGLAGEDVFF
>TRBJ2-1|TRBV6-5|once|.
TGTGCCAGCAGTTCTACAGGGAGATCCTACAATGAGCAGTTCTTC
CASSSTGRSYNEQFF
>TRBJ1-2|TRBV7-9|.|.
TGTGCCAGCAGCTTATACGGACAGCCAACCCTCTATGGCTACACCTTC
CASSLYGQPTLYGYTF
>TRBJ2-1|TRBV6-5|.|.
TGTGCCAGCAGCCCCACTAGCAACGCCTACAATGAGCAGTTCTTC
CASSPTSNAYNEQFF
>TRBJ1-5|TRBV7-8|.|TRBD1
TGTGCCAGCAGCTTAGCATGGAGGGGACAGGGGTTTCAGCCCCAGCATTTT
CASSLAWRGQGFQPQHF
>TRBJ2-3|TRBV11-2|.|.
TGTGCCAGCAGCTTAGAGGCGGGGGCCACAGATACGCAGTATTTT
CASSLEAGATDTQYF
>TRBJ2-7|TRBV19|.|TRBD2
TGTGCCAGTAGTCCTGGGACTAGCGGGAACTCCTACGAGCAGTACTTC
CASSPGTSGNSYEQYF
>TRBJ1-5|TRBV4-3|.|TRBD1
TGCGCCAGCAGCCAAGACAGGGGGCCCTATCAGCCCCAGCATTTT
CASSQDRGPYQPQHF
>TRBJ2-2|TRBV6-1|.|TRBD2
TGTGCCAGCAGTGGGCTAGCGGTAAACACCGGGGAGCTGTTTTTT
CASSGLAVNTGELFF
>TRBJ2-7|TRBV7-9|.|.
TGTGCAGGAGAAGCTTACTACGAGCAGTACTTC
CAGEAYYEQYF
>TRBJ2-1|TRBV13|.|.
TGTGCCAGCAGCCCCCCCGACAGAAGCTCCTACAATGAGCAGTTCTTC
CASSPPDRSSYNEQFF
>TRBJ2-1|TRBV9|.|.
TGTGCCGGCCGGGACTCCTACAATGAGCAGTTCTTC
CAGRDSYNEQFF
>TRBJ2-2|TRBV28|.|TRBD1
TGTGCCAGCAGTGCCCCGGGACAGGGGGCCGGGGAGCTGTTTTTT
CASSAPGQGAGELFF
>TRBJ2-7|TRBV5-1|.|TRBD1
TGCGCCAGCAGCCCTACCGGGACAGGGGAAGAGCAGTACTTC
CASSPTGTGEEQYF
>TRBJ2-2|TRBV9|.|.
TGTGCCAGCAGCGTAGGTCGTAGCGGACCGAACACCGGGGAGCTGTTTTTT
CASSVGRSGPNTGELFF
>TRBJ2-1|TRBV18|.|TRBD2
TGTGCCAGCTCACCCCCGGGGAGCAGCGGGGACGCCCAGGGGCAGTTCTTC
CASSPPGSSGDAQGQFF
>TRBJ1-5|TRBV19|.|TRBD1
TGTGCCAGTAGTATAGGGGGACAGGTCAATCAGCCCCAGCATTTT
CASSIGGQVNQPQHF
>TRBJ2-7|TRBV28|.|.
TGTGCCAGCAGTTTGTCCGGCAGGGCTTACGAGCAGTACTTC
CASSLSGRAYEQYF
>TRBJ2-7|TRBV28|.|.
TGTGCCAGCAACGGAGGGAGTGGGTACGAGCAGTACTTC
CASNGGSGYEQYF
>TRBJ1-5|TRBV27|few|.
TGTGCCAGCACCCCTCTGGGCAGGGGTAATCAGCCCCAGCATTTT
CASTPLGRGNQPQHF
>TRBJ2-5|TRBV28|.|TRBD1
TGTGCCAGCAGGGGGACAGCCAAAGAGACCCAGTACTTC
CASRGTAKETQYF
>TRBJ2-1|TRBV5-1|few|.
TGCGCCACCAGGGTGGAGTACGCACACAATGAGCAGTTCTTC
CATRVEYAHNEQFF
>TRBJ1-5|TRBV28|.|TRBD1
TGTGCCAGCAGCCCTAAACAGGGGGTCGGCAATCAGCCCCAGCATTTT
CASSPKQGVGNQPQHF
>TRBJ2-1|TRBV29-1|once|TRBD2
TGCAGCGTTGAACGGGGGGAGGGCCTGGGTTCTCAGTTCTTC
CSVERGEGLGSQFF
>TRBJ2-1|TRBV27|.|TRBD1
TGTGCCAGCAGTCCTCTGACAGGGTCGCCGACCTACAATGAGCAGTTCTTC
CASSPLTGSPTYNEQFF
>TRBJ1-4|TRBV6-6|.|.
TGTGCCAGCACTCCCCAGGGTGTTGCAACTAATGAAAAACTGTTTTTT
CASTPQGVATNEKLFF
>TRBJ2-7|TRBV9|once|.
TGTGCCAGCAGCGTTGGTGGTAGCTCCCACGAGCAGTACTTC
CASSVGGSSHEQYF
>TRBJ2-5|TRBV7-2|.|.
TGTGCCAGCAGCTGGCCCCAGAAAGAGACCCAGTACTTC
CASSWPQKETQYF
>TRBJ2-7|TRBV2|.|TRBD2
TGTGCCAGCAGTGCCCGGACTAGCGGCCTCTACGAGCAGTACTTC
CASSARTSGLYEQYF
>TRBJ1-2|TRBV5-1|.|.
TGCGCCAGCAGTTCTAGTCCTGCGGGCTATGGCTACACCTTC
CASSSSPAGYGYTF
>TRBJ2-1|TRBV28|.|.
TGTGCCAGCAGTCAAGGAGGGTCCTACAATGAGCAGTTCTTC
CASSQGGSYNEQFF
>TRBJ2-2|TRBV9|.|TRBD2
TGTGCCAGCAGCGCCCCACGACTAGCGGGAATCCCCGGGGAGCTGTTTTTT
CASSAPRLAGIPGELFF
>TRBJ2-1|TRBV5-1|.|TRBD2
TGCGCCAGCAGCTTGGGTCTAGCGGGAGATTTGAATGAGCAGTTCTTC
CASSLGLAGDLNEQFF
>TRBJ2-7|TRBV5-5|.|TRBD2
TGCGCCAGCAGCTTGGTCGGGACTAGCGGCTACGAGCAGTACTTC
CASSLVGTSGYEQYF